The next 10 T cell receptor beta chains were all read from a single sample in a study of a mutant IDH1 vaccine in newly diagnosed glioma. Sequenced by immunoSEQ multiplex PCR; TCRdb stores in-frame clones only, minus some. The sample includes 55,000 to 70,000 clones, 80% to 90% seen only once; the top ten take 2.9%. Regarding time point: baseline, week 1 (first vaccination visit). Treatment: pre-vaccination baseline after standard-of-care therapy. The source material was PBMCs, sampled from a glioma patient treated with radiotherapy, temozolomide or both. These receptors originate from a man aged 30-40 years with glioma.

The chain couples TRBV27 to TRBJ2-2, with D perhaps TRBD2 (5 bases). Germline values: CDR1 MNHEY, CDR2 SMNVEV (reference sequence). The CDR3 is 14 amino acids. Deletions cut 3 bases from V and 1 base from J, with 6 bases between. The CDR3 DNA is TGTGCCAGCAGTTTCGGGAAGAACACCGGGGAGCTGTTTTTT. Its translation is CASSFGKNTGELFF.

V and J are TRBV27 and TRBJ1-5; TRBD1 is a possible D gene (6 bases). V was shortened by 1 base and J by 2 bases, with 12 bases between the two germline ends. Germline assignment: CDR1 MNHEY and CDR2 SMNVEV (reference sequence). This CDR3 has 16 amino acids. The CDR3 DNA sequence: TGTGCCAGCAGTTTATGGGGGGCCGACGGCAATCAGCCCCAGCATTTT. This sequence encodes CASSLWGADGNQPQHF.

This sequence joins TRBV21-1 and TRBJ1-2. TRBV21-1 represents a pseudogene. The CDR3 loop spans 12 amino acids. Written as DNA, the CDR3 is TGTGCCAGCAGCAAAGGGAGGGGTGGCTACACCTTC. It encodes CASSKGRGGYTF.

V gene TRBV4-1 combines with J gene TRBJ2-1, with 8 bases fitting TRBD2. The CDR3 extends over 15 amino acids. V gave up 0 bases and J gave up 9 bases; unmatched junction bases: 7. Per the germline V gene, CDR1 is MGHRA and CDR2 is YSYEKL. Here the CDR3 reads CASSQEDGGAGEQFF. The CDR3 DNA is TGCGCCAGCAGCCAAGAAGACGGGGGGGCAGGTGAGCAGTTCTTC.

The V and J genes are TRBV7-2 and TRBJ1-1; D gene uncertain. V lost 1 base and J 5 bases, leaving 8 bases between the germline ends. The CDR3 is 13 amino acids. The germline CDR1 and CDR2 sequences are SGHTA and FQGNSA. CDR3 residues: CASSLEAVTEAFF. CDR3 in DNA: TGTGCCAGCAGCTTAGAGGCGGTTACTGAAGCTTTCTTT.

This chain uses TRBV19 with TRBJ2-3, with D possibly being TRBD1 or TRBD2 (5 bases each). CDR3 length: 14 amino acids. Per germline, CDR1 LNHDA and CDR2 SQIVND (reference sequence). V was cut by 3 bases and J by 10 bases, with 17 bases left in between. The DNA of the CDR3 is TGTGCCAGTAGTATTGGGGGACCCGCCTTGGCGCAGTATTTT. Residues: CASSIGGPALAQYF.

This clone was counted a few times. The chain combines TRBV19 with TRBJ1-5; the D is unclear. CDR1 and CDR2 from the germline V gene are LNHDA and SQIVND (reference sequence). Trimming removed 5 bases from V and 7 bases from J, with 18 bases in between. The CDR3 covers 15 residues. The chain's CDR3 is CASSVQSGGRQPQHF. The CDR3 DNA reads as TGTGCCAGTAGTGTGCAGTCAGGAGGGCGCCAGCCCCAGCATTTT.

This rearrangement joins TRBV7-8 to TRBJ2-5, with a weak D call TRBD1 (5 bases). Between the trimmed V and J ends, which lost 3 bases and 2 bases, there was a span of 13 bases. Germline V gene sequence: CDR1 SGHVS, CDR2 FQNEAQ. This CDR3 contains 15 residues. The CDR3, as DNA: TGTGCCAGCAGCTTGTACAGCTGGACACAAGAGACCCAGTACTTC. Translating it yields CASSLYSWTQETQYF.

The chain has TRBV28 and TRBJ1-1; D is uncertain. The CDR3 has 13 residues. Trimming took off 2 bases at V and 0 bases at J, with 4 bases between the two ends. Per the germline V gene, CDR1 is MDHEN and CDR2 is SYDVKM. In DNA, the CDR3 is TGTGCCAGCAGTTTAGTTGTGAACACTGAAGCTTTCTTT. This translates into CASSLVVNTEAFF.

This chain uses TRBV9 with TRBJ1-1; no reliable D call. Germline V gene sequence: CDR1 SGDLS, CDR2 YYNGEE. This CDR3 comprises 12 residues. The V and J ends lost 2 bases and 7 bases respectively, with 9 bases between them. CDR3 bases: TGTGCCAGCAGCGTTCTTGCGGGTGAAGCTTTCTTT. Its protein product is CASSVLAGEAFF.